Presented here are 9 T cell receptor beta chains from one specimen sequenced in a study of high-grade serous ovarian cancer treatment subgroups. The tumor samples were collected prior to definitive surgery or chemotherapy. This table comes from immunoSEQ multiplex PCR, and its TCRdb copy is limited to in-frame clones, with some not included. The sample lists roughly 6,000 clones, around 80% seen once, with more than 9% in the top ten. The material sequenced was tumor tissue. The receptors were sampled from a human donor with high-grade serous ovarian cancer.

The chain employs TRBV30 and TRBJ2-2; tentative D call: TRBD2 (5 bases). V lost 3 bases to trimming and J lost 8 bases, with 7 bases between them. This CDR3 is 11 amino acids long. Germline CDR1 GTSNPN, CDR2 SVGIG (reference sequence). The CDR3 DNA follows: TGTGCCTGGAGCTGGGAGGGGGAGCTGTTTTTT. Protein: CAWSWEGELFF. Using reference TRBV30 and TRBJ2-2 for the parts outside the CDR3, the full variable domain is SQTIHQWPATLVQPVGSPLSLECTVEGTSNPNLYWYRQAAGRGLQLLFYSVGIGQISSEVPQNLSASRPQDRQFILSSKKLLLSDSGFYLCAWSWEGELFFGEGSRLTVL.

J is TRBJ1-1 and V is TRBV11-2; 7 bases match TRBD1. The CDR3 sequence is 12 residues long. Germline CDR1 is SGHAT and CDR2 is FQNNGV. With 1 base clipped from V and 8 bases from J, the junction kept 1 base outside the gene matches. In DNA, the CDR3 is TGTGCCAGCAGCTTAGTACAGGGGGAAGCTTTCTTT. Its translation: CASSLVQGEAFF.

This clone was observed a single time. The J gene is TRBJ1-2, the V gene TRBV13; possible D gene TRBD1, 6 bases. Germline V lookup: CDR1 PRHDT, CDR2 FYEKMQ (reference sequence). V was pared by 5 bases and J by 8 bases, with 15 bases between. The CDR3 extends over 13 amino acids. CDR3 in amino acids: CASSIQGSGGYTF. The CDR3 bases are TGTGCCAGCAGCATACAGGGATCTGGCGGCTACACCTTC. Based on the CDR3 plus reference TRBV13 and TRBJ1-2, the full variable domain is AAGVIQSPRHLIKEKRETATLKCYPIPRHDTVYWYQQGPGQDPQFLISFYEKMQSDKGSIPDRFSAQQFSDYHSELNMSSLELGDSALYFCASSIQGSGGYTFGSGTRLTVV.

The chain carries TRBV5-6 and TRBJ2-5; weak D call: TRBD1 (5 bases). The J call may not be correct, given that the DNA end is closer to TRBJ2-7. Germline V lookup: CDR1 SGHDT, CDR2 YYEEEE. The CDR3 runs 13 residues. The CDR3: CASSQGVTYEQYF. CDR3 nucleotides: TGTGCCAGCAGCCAAGGGGTAACCTACGAGCAGTACTTC.

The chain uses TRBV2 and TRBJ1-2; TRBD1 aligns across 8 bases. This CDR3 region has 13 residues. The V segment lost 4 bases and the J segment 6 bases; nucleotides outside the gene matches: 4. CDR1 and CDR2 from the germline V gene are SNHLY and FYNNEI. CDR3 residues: CASSVQGGDGYTF. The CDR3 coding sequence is TGTGCCAGCAGTGTACAGGGGGGGGATGGCTACACCTTC.

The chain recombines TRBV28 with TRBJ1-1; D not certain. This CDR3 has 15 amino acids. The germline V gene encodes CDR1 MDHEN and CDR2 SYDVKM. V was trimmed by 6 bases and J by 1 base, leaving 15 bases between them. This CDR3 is CASSPPGRPNTEAFF. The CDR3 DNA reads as TGTGCCAGCAGCCCACCCGGGAGACCGAACACTGAAGCTTTCTTT.

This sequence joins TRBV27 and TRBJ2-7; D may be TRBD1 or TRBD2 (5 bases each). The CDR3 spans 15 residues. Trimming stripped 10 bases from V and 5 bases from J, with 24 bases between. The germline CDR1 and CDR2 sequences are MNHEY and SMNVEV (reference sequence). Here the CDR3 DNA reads TGTGCCACAATGTTCACGGCCCAAGGGACCCACGAGCAGTACTTC. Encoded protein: CATMFTAQGTHEQYF.

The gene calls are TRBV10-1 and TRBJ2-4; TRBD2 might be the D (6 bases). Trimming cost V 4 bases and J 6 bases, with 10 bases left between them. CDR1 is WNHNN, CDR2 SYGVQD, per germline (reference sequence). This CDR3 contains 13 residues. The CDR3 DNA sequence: TGCGCCAGCAGTGGTGGTAGCGGAAACATTCAGTACTTC. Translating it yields CASSGGSGNIQYF.

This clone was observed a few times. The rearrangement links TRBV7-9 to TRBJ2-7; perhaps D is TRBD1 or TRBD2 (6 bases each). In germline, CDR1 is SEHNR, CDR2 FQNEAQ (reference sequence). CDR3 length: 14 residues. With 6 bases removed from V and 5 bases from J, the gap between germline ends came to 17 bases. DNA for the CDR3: TGTGCCAGCAGGCCGGGGGCAGGTCCCAACGAGCAGTACTTC. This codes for CASRPGAGPNEQYF.